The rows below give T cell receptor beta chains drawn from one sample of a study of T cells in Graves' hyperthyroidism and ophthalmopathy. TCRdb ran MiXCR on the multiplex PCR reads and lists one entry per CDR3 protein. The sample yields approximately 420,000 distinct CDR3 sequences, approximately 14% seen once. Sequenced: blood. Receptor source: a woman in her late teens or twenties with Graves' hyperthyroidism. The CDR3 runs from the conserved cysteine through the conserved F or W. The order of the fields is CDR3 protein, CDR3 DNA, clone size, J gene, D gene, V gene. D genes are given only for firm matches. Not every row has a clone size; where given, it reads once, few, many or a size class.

CDR3 protein: CSAISRTWGTDTQYF
CDR3 DNA: TGCAGTGCTATATCGCGGACCTGGGGCACAGATACGCAGTATTTT
clone size: many
J gene: TRBJ2-3
D gene: .
V gene: TRBV20-1

CDR3 protein: CASSFSGDSYEQYF
CDR3 DNA: TGTGCCAGCAGTTTTTCAGGTGACTCCTACGAGCAGTACTTC
clone size: many
J gene: TRBJ2-7
D gene: .
V gene: TRBV28

CDR3 protein: CASSQSHYEQFF
CDR3 DNA: TGTGCCAGCAGCCAGTCCCACTATGAGCAGTTCTTC
clone size: many
J gene: TRBJ2-1
D gene: .
V gene: TRBV3-1

CDR3 protein: CASSETESVDEQFF
CDR3 DNA: TGTGCCAGCAGTGAAACCGAATCGGTCGATGAGCAGTTCTTC
clone size: many
J gene: TRBJ2-1
D gene: .
V gene: TRBV6-1

CDR3 protein: CASSPLVSYNERFF
CDR3 DNA: TGTGCCAGCAGTCCACTAGTTTCCTACAATGAGCGGTTCTTC
clone size: .
J gene: TRBJ2-1
D gene: .
V gene: TRBV14

CDR3 protein: CASSGQGRTNEQFF
CDR3 DNA: TGTGCCAGCAGCGGACAGGGAAGGACCAATGAGCAGTTCTTC
clone size: many
J gene: TRBJ2-1
D gene: TRBD1
V gene: TRBV9

CDR3 protein: CASRGDTGDYTF
CDR3 DNA: TGTGCCAGCAGAGGTGATACCGGGGACTACACCTTC
clone size: .
J gene: TRBJ1-2
D gene: .
V gene: TRBV2

CDR3 protein: CASSFRWETQYF
CDR3 DNA: TGTGCCAGCAGCTTTCGGTGGGAGACCCAGTACTTC
clone size: many
J gene: TRBJ2-5
D gene: .
V gene: TRBV7-8

CDR3 protein: CASSASVGRSTDTQYF
CDR3 DNA: TGTGCCAGCAGCGCCAGTGTGGGGCGAAGCACAGATACGCAGTATTTT
clone size: .
J gene: TRBJ2-3
D gene: .
V gene: TRBV6-1

CDR3 protein: CSASSVGGGYTF
CDR3 DNA: TGCAGCGCCTCCTCGGTGGGGGGTGGCTACACCTTC
clone size: few
J gene: TRBJ1-2
D gene: .
V gene: TRBV29-1

CDR3 protein: CSVEGTGERGYGYTF
CDR3 DNA: TGCAGCGTTGAAGGGACAGGGGAGAGGGGGTATGGCTACACCTTC
clone size: few
J gene: TRBJ1-2
D gene: TRBD1
V gene: TRBV29-1

CDR3 protein: CASSFPGINTGELFF
CDR3 DNA: TGTGCCAGCAGTTTTCCGGGAATCAACACCGGGGAGCTGTTTTTT
clone size: .
J gene: TRBJ2-2
D gene: .
V gene: TRBV12-3/TRBV12-4

CDR3 protein: CARGRGYTDTQYF
CDR3 DNA: TGTGCCCGTGGGAGGGGCTACACAGATACGCAGTATTTT
clone size: .
J gene: TRBJ2-3
D gene: TRBD2
V gene: TRBV2

CDR3 protein: CASSQGAGVTGELFF
CDR3 DNA: TGTGCCAGCAGCCAAGGAGCGGGAGTCACCGGGGAGCTGTTTTTT
clone size: many
J gene: TRBJ2-2
D gene: TRBD2
V gene: TRBV3-1

CDR3 protein: CGANPTSGSLYEQYF
CDR3 DNA: TGCGGTGCTAACCCGACTAGCGGGAGCCTCTACGAGCAGTACTTC
clone size: .
J gene: TRBJ2-7
D gene: TRBD2
V gene: TRBV20-1

CDR3 protein: CASSTIAGRYNEQFF
CDR3 DNA: TGTGCCAGCAGTACCATAGCGGGACGCTACAATGAGCAGTTCTTC
clone size: many
J gene: TRBJ2-1
D gene: TRBD2
V gene: TRBV12-3/TRBV12-4

CDR3 protein: CASSLGHLYEQYF
CDR3 DNA: TGTGCCAGCAGTTTAGGACACCTCTACGAGCAGTACTTC
clone size: many
J gene: TRBJ2-7
D gene: .
V gene: TRBV28

CDR3 protein: CASSFPTGANTEAFF
CDR3 DNA: TGTGCCAGCAGCTTCCCGACAGGGGCGAACACTGAAGCTTTCTTT
clone size: many
J gene: TRBJ1-1
D gene: TRBD1
V gene: TRBV7-9

CDR3 protein: CASSWEMGQGNTGELFF
CDR3 DNA: TGTGCCAGCAGCTGGGAAATGGGACAGGGGAACACCGGGGAGCTGTTTTTT
clone size: many
J gene: TRBJ2-2
D gene: TRBD1
V gene: TRBV6-2/TRBV6-3

CDR3 protein: CASWGGPYEQYF
CDR3 DNA: TGTGCCAGCTGGGGGGGGCCCTACGAGCAGTACTTC
clone size: .
J gene: TRBJ2-7
D gene: .
V gene: TRBV28

CDR3 protein: CASSSPVAGGTADTQYF
CDR3 DNA: TGTGCCAGCAGCTCCCCCGTGGCGGGAGGGACGGCAGATACGCAGTATTTT
clone size: .
J gene: TRBJ2-3
D gene: TRBD2
V gene: TRBV7-9

CDR3 protein: CASSRTGVNTGELFF
CDR3 DNA: TGTGCCAGCAGTCGGACAGGGGTAAACACCGGGGAGCTGTTTTTT
clone size: few
J gene: TRBJ2-2
D gene: TRBD1
V gene: TRBV12-3/TRBV12-4

CDR3 protein: CASSARSGGADTQYF
CDR3 DNA: TGTGCCAGCAGTGCTAGGTCCGGGGGCGCAGATACGCAGTATTTT
clone size: .
J gene: TRBJ2-3
D gene: .
V gene: TRBV5-5

CDR3 protein: CASSLPGLNTEAFF
CDR3 DNA: TGTGCCAGCAGCTTACCGGGACTGAACACTGAAGCTTTCTTT
clone size: many
J gene: TRBJ1-1
D gene: .
V gene: TRBV11-2

CDR3 protein: CASSQGPDTIYEQYF
CDR3 DNA: TGTGCCAGCAGCCAAGGCCCGGACACTATTTACGAGCAGTACTTC
clone size: many
J gene: TRBJ2-7
D gene: .
V gene: TRBV3-1

CDR3 protein: CAGSPSVRIRETQYF
CDR3 DNA: TGCGCCGGCAGCCCCAGTGTTCGTATTCGAGAGACCCAGTACTTC
clone size: once
J gene: TRBJ2-5
D gene: .
V gene: TRBV5-1

CDR3 protein: CASSLSPSGRSEQYF
CDR3 DNA: TGTGCCAGCAGTTTATCCCCTAGCGGGAGAAGCGAGCAGTACTTC
clone size: few
J gene: TRBJ2-7
D gene: TRBD2
V gene: TRBV28

CDR3 protein: CSAPILAGESDTQYF
CDR3 DNA: TGCAGTGCGCCAATACTAGCGGGAGAGTCAGATACGCAGTATTTT
clone size: many
J gene: TRBJ2-3
D gene: TRBD2
V gene: TRBV20-1

CDR3 protein: CASSQNPVTGSTEAFF
CDR3 DNA: TGCGCCAGCAGCCAAAATCCGGTTACAGGGAGCACTGAAGCTTTCTTT
clone size: .
J gene: TRBJ1-1
D gene: .
V gene: TRBV4-1

CDR3 protein: CASSIRASGPYEQYF
CDR3 DNA: TGTGCCAGTAGTATACGGGCTAGCGGCCCCTACGAGCAGTACTTC
clone size: .
J gene: TRBJ2-7
D gene: TRBD2
V gene: TRBV19

CDR3 protein: CASSLGSRTGGNGYTF
CDR3 DNA: TGCGCCAGCAGCTTGGGATCCCGCACAGGGGGGAATGGCTACACCTTC
clone size: .
J gene: TRBJ1-2
D gene: TRBD1
V gene: TRBV5-1

CDR3 protein: CASRPGLLYGYTF
CDR3 DNA: TGTGCCAGCAGACCCGGACTTCTCTATGGCTACACCTTC
clone size: many
J gene: TRBJ1-2
D gene: .
V gene: TRBV6-1

CDR3 protein: CAWSVLWTTQETQYF
CDR3 DNA: TGTGCCTGGAGTGTACTCTGGACCACGCAAGAGACCCAGTACTTC
clone size: many
J gene: TRBJ2-5
D gene: .
V gene: TRBV30

CDR3 protein: CASRFKGVDMNTGELFF
CDR3 DNA: TGTGCCAGCAGGTTTAAGGGGGTGGACATGAACACCGGGGAGCTGTTTTTT
clone size: many
J gene: TRBJ2-2
D gene: .
V gene: TRBV11-2

CDR3 protein: CASREFGYNSPLHF
CDR3 DNA: TGTGCCAGCAGGGAGTTCGGATATAATTCACCCCTCCACTTT
clone size: few
J gene: TRBJ1-6
D gene: .
V gene: TRBV3-1

CDR3 protein: CASRKTGAGGYTF
CDR3 DNA: TGTGCCAGCAGAAAAACAGGGGCGGGGGGCTACACCTTC
clone size: many
J gene: TRBJ1-2
D gene: TRBD1
V gene: TRBV27

CDR3 protein: CASSYLTGTGDQPQHF
CDR3 DNA: TGTGCCAGCAGTTACCTCACCGGGACAGGGGACCAGCCCCAGCATTTT
clone size: many
J gene: TRBJ1-5
D gene: TRBD1
V gene: TRBV6-1

CDR3 protein: CASSFEGAGANVLTF
CDR3 DNA: TGTGCCAGCAGTTTTGAGGGAGCTGGGGCCAACGTCCTGACTTTC
clone size: .
J gene: TRBJ2-6
D gene: .
V gene: TRBV27

CDR3 protein: CASSDGSNEKLFF
CDR3 DNA: TGTGCCAGTAGTGACGGTTCTAATGAAAAACTGTTTTTT
clone size: .
J gene: TRBJ1-4
D gene: .
V gene: TRBV19